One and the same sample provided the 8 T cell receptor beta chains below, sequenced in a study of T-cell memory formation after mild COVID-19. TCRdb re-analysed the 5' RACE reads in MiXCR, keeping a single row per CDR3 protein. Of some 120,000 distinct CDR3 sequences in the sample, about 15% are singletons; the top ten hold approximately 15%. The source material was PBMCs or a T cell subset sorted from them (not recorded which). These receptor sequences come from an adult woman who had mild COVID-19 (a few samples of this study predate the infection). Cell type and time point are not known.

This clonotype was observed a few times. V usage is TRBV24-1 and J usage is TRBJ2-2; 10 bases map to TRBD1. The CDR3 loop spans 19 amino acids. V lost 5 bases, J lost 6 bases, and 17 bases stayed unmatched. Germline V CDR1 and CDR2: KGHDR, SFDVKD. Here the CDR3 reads CATSAPDRGRGVDAGELFF. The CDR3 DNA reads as TGTGCCACCAGTGCCCCCGACAGGGGGCGAGGAGTGGACGCCGGGGAGCTGTTTTTT.

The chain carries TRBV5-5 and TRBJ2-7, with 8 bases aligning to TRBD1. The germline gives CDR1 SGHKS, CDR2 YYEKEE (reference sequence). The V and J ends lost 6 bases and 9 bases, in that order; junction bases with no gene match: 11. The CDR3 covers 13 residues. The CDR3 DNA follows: TGTGCCAGCATCTGGGACAGGAAGGAAGGGCAGTACTTC. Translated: CASIWDRKEGQYF.

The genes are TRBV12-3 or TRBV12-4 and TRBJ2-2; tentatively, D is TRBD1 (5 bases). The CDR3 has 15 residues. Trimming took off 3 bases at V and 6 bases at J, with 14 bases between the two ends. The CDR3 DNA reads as TGTGCCAGCAGTTTGACGTTATTGGGGCCCGGGGAGCTGTTTTTT. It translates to CASSLTLLGPGELFF.

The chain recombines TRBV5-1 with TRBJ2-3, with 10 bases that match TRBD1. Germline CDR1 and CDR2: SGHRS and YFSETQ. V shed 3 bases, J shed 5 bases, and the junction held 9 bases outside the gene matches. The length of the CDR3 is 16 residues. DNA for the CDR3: TGCGCCAGCAGCTCGATGAGACAGGGGGCAGGAGATACGCAGTATTTT. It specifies CASSSMRQGAGDTQYF.

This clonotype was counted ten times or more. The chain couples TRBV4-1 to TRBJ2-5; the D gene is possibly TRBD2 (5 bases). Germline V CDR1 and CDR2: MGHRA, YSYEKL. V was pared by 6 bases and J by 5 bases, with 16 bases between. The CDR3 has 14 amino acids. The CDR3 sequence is CASSRLAGGETQYF. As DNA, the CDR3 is TGCGCCAGCAGTCGGCTAGCTGGCGGGGAGACCCAGTACTTC.

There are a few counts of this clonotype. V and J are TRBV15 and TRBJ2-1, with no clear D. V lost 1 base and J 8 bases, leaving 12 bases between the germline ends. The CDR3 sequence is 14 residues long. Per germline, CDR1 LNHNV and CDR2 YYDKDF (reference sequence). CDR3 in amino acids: CATSRARRSDEQFF. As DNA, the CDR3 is TGTGCCACCAGCAGAGCCCGGCGGAGCGATGAGCAGTTCTTC. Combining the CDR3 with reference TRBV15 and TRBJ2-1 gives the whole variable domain DAMVIQNPRYQVTQFGKPVTLSCSQTLNHNVMYWYQQKSSQAPKLLFHYYDKDFNNEADTPDNFQSRRPNTSFCFLDIRSPGLGDTAMYLCATSRARRSDEQFFGPGTRLTVL.

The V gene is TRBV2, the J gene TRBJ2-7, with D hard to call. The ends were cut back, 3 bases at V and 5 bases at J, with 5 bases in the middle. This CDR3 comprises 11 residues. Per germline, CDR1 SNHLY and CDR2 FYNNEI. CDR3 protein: CASSEDDEQYF. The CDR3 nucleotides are TGTGCCAGCAGTGAGGATGACGAGCAGTACTTC.

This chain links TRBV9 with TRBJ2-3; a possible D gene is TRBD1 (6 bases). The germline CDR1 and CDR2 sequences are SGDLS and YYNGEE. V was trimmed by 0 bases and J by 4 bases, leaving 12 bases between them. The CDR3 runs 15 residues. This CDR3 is CASSVVLQGSDTQYF. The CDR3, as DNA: TGTGCCAGCAGCGTAGTTCTCCAGGGGTCAGATACGCAGTATTTT.